Included here is one T cell receptor (beta chain) sequence, with context. Its specificity is not known. This specimen belongs to a study of cytomegalovirus exposure and HLA in healthy donors. General study points: There were a few CMV-associated chains whose specificity for CMV antigens was confirmed in vitro.

Only in-frame clones appear in the TCRdb table, and some are missing; sequencing was by immunoSEQ multiplex PCR. The table shows 71,000 or so clones, with approximately 96% occurring only once. CDR3 length: 14 amino acids. Germline values: CDR1 MNHEY, CDR2 SMNVEV (reference sequence). Between the trimmed V and J ends, which lost 6 bases and 2 bases, there was a span of 13 bases. The rearrangement uses TRBV27 and TRBJ2-5; perhaps TRBD1 as D (5 bases). This receptor was identified in a man aged 18 to 30 in good health and CMV-seropositive. Sequences were obtained from PBMCs. CDR3 nucleotide sequence: TGTGCCAGCAGAGGAGACAGAATTCAAGAGACCCAGTACTTC. It encodes CASRGDRIQETQYF.